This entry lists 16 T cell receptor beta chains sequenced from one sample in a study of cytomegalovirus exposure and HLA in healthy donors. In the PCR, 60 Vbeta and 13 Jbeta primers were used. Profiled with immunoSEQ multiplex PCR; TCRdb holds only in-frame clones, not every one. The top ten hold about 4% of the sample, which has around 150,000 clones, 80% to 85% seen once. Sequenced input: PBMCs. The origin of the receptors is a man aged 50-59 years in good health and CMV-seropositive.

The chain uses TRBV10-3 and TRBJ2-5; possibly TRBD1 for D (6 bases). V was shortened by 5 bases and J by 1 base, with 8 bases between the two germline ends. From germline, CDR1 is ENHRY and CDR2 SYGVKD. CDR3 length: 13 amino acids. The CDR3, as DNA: TGTGCCATCAGTCAGGGGTTCCAAGAGACCCAGTACTTC. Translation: CAISQGFQETQYF.

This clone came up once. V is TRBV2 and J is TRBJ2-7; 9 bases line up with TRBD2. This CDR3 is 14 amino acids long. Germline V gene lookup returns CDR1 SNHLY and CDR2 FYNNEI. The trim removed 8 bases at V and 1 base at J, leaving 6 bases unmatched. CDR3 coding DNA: TGTGCCAGCGGGGAGACTAGCGGATCCTACGAGCAGTACTTC. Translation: CASGETSGSYEQYF.

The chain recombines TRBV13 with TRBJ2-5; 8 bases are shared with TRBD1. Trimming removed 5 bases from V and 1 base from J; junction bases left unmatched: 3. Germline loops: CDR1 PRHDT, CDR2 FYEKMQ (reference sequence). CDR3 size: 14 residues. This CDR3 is CASSPTGGQETQYF. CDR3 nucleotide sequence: TGTGCCAGCAGCCCCACAGGGGGCCAAGAGACCCAGTACTTC.

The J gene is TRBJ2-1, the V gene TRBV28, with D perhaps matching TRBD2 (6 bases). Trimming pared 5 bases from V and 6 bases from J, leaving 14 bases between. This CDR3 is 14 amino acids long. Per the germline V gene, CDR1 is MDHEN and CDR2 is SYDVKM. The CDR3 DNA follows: TGTGCCAGCAGTACCTGGGGGGTGGGCAATGAGCAGTTCTTC. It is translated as CASSTWGVGNEQFF. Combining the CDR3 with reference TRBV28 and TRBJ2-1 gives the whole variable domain DVKVTQSSRYLVKRTGEKVFLECVQDMDHENMFWYRQDPGLGLRLIYFSYDVKMKEKGDIPEGYSVSREKKERFSLILESASTNQTSMYLCASSTWGVGNEQFFGPGTRLTVL.

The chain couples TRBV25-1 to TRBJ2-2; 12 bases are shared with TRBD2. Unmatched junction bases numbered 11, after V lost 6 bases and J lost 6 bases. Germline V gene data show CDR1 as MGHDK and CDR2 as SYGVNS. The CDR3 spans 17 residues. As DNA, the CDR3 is TGTGCCAGCAGCCTAGCGGGGGGGCTTTCATCTTCCGGGGAGCTGTTTTTT. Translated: CASSLAGGLSSSGELFF.

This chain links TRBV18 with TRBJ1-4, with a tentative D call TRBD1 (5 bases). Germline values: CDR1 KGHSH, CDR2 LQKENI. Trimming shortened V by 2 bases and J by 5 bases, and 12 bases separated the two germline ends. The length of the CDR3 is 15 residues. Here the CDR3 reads CASSPSQGGNEKLFF. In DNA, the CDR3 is TGTGCCAGCTCACCAAGCCAGGGTGGCAATGAAAAACTGTTTTTT.

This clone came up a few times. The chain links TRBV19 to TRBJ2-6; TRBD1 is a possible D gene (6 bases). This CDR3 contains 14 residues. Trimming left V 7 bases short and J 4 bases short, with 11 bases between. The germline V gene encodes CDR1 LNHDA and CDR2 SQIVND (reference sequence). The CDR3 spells CASIGGRGANVLTF. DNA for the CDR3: TGTGCCAGTATAGGGGGAAGGGGGGCCAACGTCCTGACTTTC.

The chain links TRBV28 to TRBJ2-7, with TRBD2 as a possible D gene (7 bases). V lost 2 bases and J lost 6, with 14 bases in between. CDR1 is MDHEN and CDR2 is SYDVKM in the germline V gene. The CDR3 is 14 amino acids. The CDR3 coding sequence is TGTGCCAGCAGTTTAGGTGGGGGGGCCTTCGAGCAGTACTTC. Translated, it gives CASSLGGGAFEQYF.

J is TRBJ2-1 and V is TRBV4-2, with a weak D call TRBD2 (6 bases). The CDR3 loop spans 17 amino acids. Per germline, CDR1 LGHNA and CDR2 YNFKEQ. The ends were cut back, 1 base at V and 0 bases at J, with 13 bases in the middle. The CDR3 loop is CASSQARVSGSYNEQFF. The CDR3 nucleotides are TGTGCCAGCAGCCAAGCGCGGGTTAGCGGCTCCTACAATGAGCAGTTCTTC.

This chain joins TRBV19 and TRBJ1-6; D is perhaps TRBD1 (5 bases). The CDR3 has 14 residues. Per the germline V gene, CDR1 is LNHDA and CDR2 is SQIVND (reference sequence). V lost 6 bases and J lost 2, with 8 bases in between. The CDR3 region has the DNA TGTGCCAGTAGAAGGGGTCCCTATAATTCACCCCTCCACTTT. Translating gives CASRRGPYNSPLHF.

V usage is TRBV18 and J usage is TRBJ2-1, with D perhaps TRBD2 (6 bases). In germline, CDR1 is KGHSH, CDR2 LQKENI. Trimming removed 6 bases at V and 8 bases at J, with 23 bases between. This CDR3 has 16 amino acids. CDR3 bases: TGTGCCAGCTCGTACCTCCGGGACTTAACCTCGCATGAGCAGTTCTTC. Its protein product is CASSYLRDLTSHEQFF.

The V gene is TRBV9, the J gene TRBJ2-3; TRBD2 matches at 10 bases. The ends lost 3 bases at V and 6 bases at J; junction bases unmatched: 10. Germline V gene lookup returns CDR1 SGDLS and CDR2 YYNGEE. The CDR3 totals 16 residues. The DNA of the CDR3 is TGTGCCAGCAGCGCCGGGGCTAGCGGGGGCGGGGATACGCAGTATTTT. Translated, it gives CASSAGASGGGDTQYF. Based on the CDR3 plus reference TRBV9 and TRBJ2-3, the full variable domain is DSGVTQTPKHLITATGQRVTLRCSPRSGDLSVYWYQQSLDQGLQFLIQYYNGEERAKGNILERFSAQQFPDLHSELNLSSLELGDSALYFCASSAGASGGGDTQYFGPGTRLTVL.

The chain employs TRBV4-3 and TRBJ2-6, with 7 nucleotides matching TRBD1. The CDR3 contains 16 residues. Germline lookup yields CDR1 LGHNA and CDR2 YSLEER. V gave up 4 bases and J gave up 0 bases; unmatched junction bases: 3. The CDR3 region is CASSPGQNSGANVLTF. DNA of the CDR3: TGCGCCAGCAGCCCGGGACAGAACTCTGGGGCCAACGTCCTGACTTTC.

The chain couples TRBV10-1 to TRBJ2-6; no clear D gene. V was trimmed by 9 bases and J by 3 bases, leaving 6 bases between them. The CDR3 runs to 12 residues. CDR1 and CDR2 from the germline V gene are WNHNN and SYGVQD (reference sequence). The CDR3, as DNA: TGCGCCAGGCGTTTTGGGGCCAACGTCCTGACTTTC. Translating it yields CARRFGANVLTF.

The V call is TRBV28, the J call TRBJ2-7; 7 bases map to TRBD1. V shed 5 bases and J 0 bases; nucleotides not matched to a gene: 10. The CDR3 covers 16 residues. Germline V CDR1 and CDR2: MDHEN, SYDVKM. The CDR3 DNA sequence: TGTGCCAGCAGTCCAGAGACAGGGTTAAGCTCCTACGAGCAGTACTTC. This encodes CASSPETGLSSYEQYF.

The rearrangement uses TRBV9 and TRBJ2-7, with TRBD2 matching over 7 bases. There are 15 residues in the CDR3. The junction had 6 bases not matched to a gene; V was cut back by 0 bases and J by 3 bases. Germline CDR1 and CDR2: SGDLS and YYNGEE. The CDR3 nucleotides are TGTGCCAGCAGCGTAGGTCTAGCGGAGAACTACGAGCAGTACTTC. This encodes CASSVGLAENYEQYF.